This T cell receptor beta chain was profiled in a study of control samples from healthy donors and cancer patients. Sequencing was performed with immunoSEQ multiplex PCR; in TCRdb, only in-frame clones are kept and a portion is missing. This table has about 120,000 clones, 70% to 90% appearing once. Germline-derived CDR1 and CDR2 are MNHEY and SVGAGI. The CDR3 is 13 amino acids. Between the trimmed V and J ends, which lost 2 bases and 3 bases, there was a span of 5 bases. To note about this clone: The same CDR3 also results from other DNA sequences found in this sample.

The clonotype was recovered from a middle-aged man in good health. Sequenced input: blood. The chain combines TRBV6-5 with TRBJ2-1; the D call may be TRBD1 or TRBD2 (5 bases each). This CDR3 is CASSYGGYNEQFF. CDR3 coding DNA: TGTGCCAGCAGTTACGGGGGCTACAATGAGCAGTTCTTC.